This T cell receptor (beta chain) was retrieved from a study of CD8 T cells in Susac syndrome. Random hexamers primed reverse transcription of about 0.45 to 1 ug RNA. Amplification of TCR beta CDR3 used immunoSEQ multiplex PCR across 54 Vbeta and 13 Jbeta. Each CDR3 protein is one row after TCRdb ran MiXCR on the immunoSEQ multiplex PCR reads. The sample yields 50,000 or so distinct CDR3 sequences, 93% seen once. CDR3 length: 14 amino acids. With 3 bases removed from V and 9 bases from J, the gap between germline ends came to 18 bases. Germline V gene sequence: CDR1 DFQATT, CDR2 SNEGSKA (reference sequence).

The sequence was collected from a human donor with multiple sclerosis. The chain joins TRBV20-1 to TRBJ1-5; possible D gene TRBD1, 6 bases. The specimen sequenced was CD8+ T cells from PBMCs. In nucleotides, the CDR3 is TGCAGTGCTAGTGGGGGCCTCGGACTTGGGCCCCAGCATTTT. This sequence encodes CSASGGLGLGPQHF.